The source of this T cell receptor beta chain is a study of blood T cell repertoires in COVID-19. Study context: Acute and convalescent COVID-19 samples came from the United States, Italy and Spain. In each case, the material was cDNA or gDNA derived from T cells, B-cell-depleted T cells, or PBMCs.

The CDR3 runs 13 residues. Germline assignment: CDR1 MNHEY and CDR2 SVGAGI. Losses at the gene ends were 8 bases for V and 9 bases for J; bases not matched to a gene: 10. Original data processing: The assay estimated nucleated cells by amplifying reference gene primers. Assay used: immunoSEQ multiplex PCR; TCRdb lists only in-frame clones, some missing. D and trimming come from the DNA, and the V and J calls and clone size come from that table. The data contain 70,000 to 95,000 clones, around 85% of them singletons. The clonotype was recovered from a woman in her 70s with active or convalescent COVID-19. What was sequenced was peripheral blood. The rearrangement links TRBV6-5 to TRBJ2-1; TRBD2 matches 7 bases. The CDR3 DNA reads as TGTGCCAGCGGGGTAAGGGGAGGGGTTGAGCAGTTCTTC. Translated, it gives CASGVRGGVEQFF.